What follows describes a single T cell receptor beta chain. Its target is unknown. This entry belongs to a study of cytomegalovirus exposure and HLA in healthy donors. Study-level points and caveats: In a later analysis, an Asian-associated ancestry cluster reportedly showed fewer N-insertions than the roughly 730-donor mean.

V lost 5 bases to trimming and J lost 6 bases, with 13 bases between them. Germline CDR1 SGHTA, CDR2 FQGNSA. This CDR3 has 14 residues. Primers for the PCR totalled 60 Vbeta and 13 Jbeta. This table comes from immunoSEQ multiplex PCR, and its TCRdb copy is limited to in-frame clones, with some not included. The profile shows roughly 100,000 clones, around 70% of them singletons. The clonotype originates from a boy younger than 18 in good health and CMV-seronegative. The chain combines TRBV7-2 with TRBJ1-4; D might be TRBD1 (5 bases). Sequenced material: PBMCs. CDR3 nucleotides: TGTGCCAGCAGCCCCAGGGCCATCGATGAAAAACTGTTTTTT. Translated, it gives CASSPRAIDEKLFF.